A selection of T cell receptor beta chains follows, all from one sample in a study of blood T cell repertoires in COVID-19. This table comes from immunoSEQ multiplex PCR, and its TCRdb copy is limited to in-frame clones, with some not included. The data hold roughly 410,000 clones, with 75% to 90% observed a single time. Sequencing was performed on peripheral blood. The source of these receptors is a woman between 40 and 55 years old with COVID-19, enrolled during active disease. The CDR3 runs from the conserved cysteine through the conserved F or W.

j_call v_call cdr3_aa
TRBJ1-4 TRBV9 CASSVGPNEKLFF
TRBJ2-7 TRBV7-3 CASSLIGGAVKYF
TRBJ1-2 TRBV7-9 CASSLGPEAPPEGYTF
TRBJ2-3 TRBV7-9 CASSPPVASGRGTDTQYF
TRBJ2-1 TRBV7-9 CASSLAGTDSYNEQFF
TRBJ1-6 TRBV7-3 CASSLYDSPLHF
TRBJ1-4 TRBV27 CASRPATRGVGELFF
TRBJ1-3 TRBV28 CASSLAGGSGNTIYF
TRBJ2-2 TRBV28 CASSAGLAGGIGELFF
TRBJ1-2 TRBV6-5 CARRPGSKWYGYTF
TRBJ1-1 TRBV29-1 CSAPDGGVEGTEAFF
TRBJ2-3 TRBV11-3 CASSFDISTDTQYF
TRBJ2-7 TRBV6-5 CASSYPGTDEQYF
TRBJ2-1 TRBV10-3 CAISANYNEQFF
TRBJ1-1 TRBV18 CASSPKRRQLNTEAFF
TRBJ2-3 TRBV25-1 CASSGTSGTSTDTQYF
TRBJ1-2 TRBV19 CASKAGGRYYGYTF
TRBJ2-7 TRBV7-2 CASSLARAGSEQYF
TRBJ1-1 TRBV7-2 CASSFRQGGNTEAFF
TRBJ1-4 TRBV28 CASNPTGGDEKLFF
TRBJ1-6 TRBV27 CASSSDFRVNNSPLHF
TRBJ2-1 TRBV11-2 CASSLGSQGYYNEQFF
TRBJ1-6 TRBV5-1 CASSLWDSNSPLHF
TRBJ2-7 TRBV6-6 CASSYVLAGGSYEQYF
TRBJ1-2 TRBV6-6 CASTPLGLRNYGYTF
TRBJ1-3 TRBV10-3 CAISESTSSGNTIYF
TRBJ1-5 TRBV7-6 CASSEGELRDQPQHF
TRBJ2-2 TRBV6-2/TRBV6-3 CASSRTGGDTGELFF
TRBJ1-1 TRBV6-5 CASRRTLTNTEAFF
TRBJ1-4 TRBV7-2 CASSSGGAQEKLFF
TRBJ1-6 TRBV19 CASSLDNSPLHF
TRBJ2-1 TRBV7-9 CASSLTAPGQGISYNEQFF
TRBJ1-5 TRBV19 CASRSPGQGYQPQHF
TRBJ1-2 TRBV5-1 CASSFFPGYGYTF
TRBJ1-1 TRBV19 CASSIGRGGTEAFF
TRBJ2-7 TRBV11-1 CASSLAGTGGYEQYF
TRBJ2-7 TRBV27 CASRRAGAISSYEQYF
TRBJ2-5 TRBV12-3/TRBV12-4 CASSLAKETQYF
TRBJ1-5 TRBV27 CASSLWGGAGQPQHF
TRBJ1-6 TRBV28 CASGDINSPLHF
TRBJ2-2 TRBV2 CASSPRTGGATGELFF